This T cell receptor (beta chain) appears in the sequencing data of a study of shared clonotypes between healthy human individuals. Germline values: CDR1 SGHTA, CDR2 FQGTGA. This CDR3 is built from 13 residues. Between the trimmed V and J ends, which lost 5 bases and 4 bases, there was a span of 12 bases. Investigators spread the genomic DNA of each subset evenly over several immunoSEQ plates. The protocol was immunoSEQ multiplex PCR, while the TCRdb copy is restricted to in-frame clones and leaves out a portion. The table records a few million clones, about 93% of them present only once. Selected positively for CCR7 and CD45RO-negative, naive CD8 cells excluded terminally differentiated effector memory CD45RA+ cells.

The sequence was obtained from a man between 18 and 29 years old in good health. Some clones in this sample may be carry-over from other donors' samples. Input material: naive CD8+ T cells from PBMCs. This chain uses TRBV7-3 with TRBJ2-7, with D possibly TRBD1 on 5 matching bases. CDR3 region: CASSPDSMYEQYF. As DNA, the CDR3 is TGTGCCAGCAGCCCCGACAGTATGTACGAGCAGTACTTC.